This TCR beta chain was obtained from a study of T cell changes during pregnancy in multiple sclerosis. Germline V gene lookup returns CDR1 MDHEN and CDR2 SYDVKM. Trimming stripped 6 bases from V and 4 bases from J, with 13 bases between. CDR3 length: 14 residues. The table came from immunoSEQ multiplex PCR; TCRdb's copy has only in-frame clones and leaves some out. This sample has 78,000 or so clones; approximately 90% occur once, and the top ten carry around 0.41%. The TCR originated in a female donor with multiple sclerosis, enrolled in a pregnancy study. The specimen comprised CD4+ T cells from peripheral blood mononuclear cells, sampled before pregnancy. This rearrangement joins TRBV28 to TRBJ1-3; a possible D gene is TRBD1 (6 bases). CDR3 sequence (DNA): TGTGCCAGCAGAAATACAGGGTCCGGAAACACCATATATTTT. This encodes CASRNTGSGNTIYF.